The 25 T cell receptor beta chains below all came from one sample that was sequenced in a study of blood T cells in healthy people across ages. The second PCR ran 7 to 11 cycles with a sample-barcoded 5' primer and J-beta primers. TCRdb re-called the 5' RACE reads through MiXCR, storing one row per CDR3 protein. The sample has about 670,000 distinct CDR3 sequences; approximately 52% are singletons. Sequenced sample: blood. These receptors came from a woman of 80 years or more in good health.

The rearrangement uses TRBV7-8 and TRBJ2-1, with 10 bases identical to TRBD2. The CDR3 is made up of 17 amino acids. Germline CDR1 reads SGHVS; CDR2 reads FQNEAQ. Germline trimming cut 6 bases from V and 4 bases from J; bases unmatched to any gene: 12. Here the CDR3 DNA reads TGTGCCAGCAGGGGGAACTGGACTAGCGGAATTTACAATGAGCAGTTCTTC. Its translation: CASRGNWTSGIYNEQFF.

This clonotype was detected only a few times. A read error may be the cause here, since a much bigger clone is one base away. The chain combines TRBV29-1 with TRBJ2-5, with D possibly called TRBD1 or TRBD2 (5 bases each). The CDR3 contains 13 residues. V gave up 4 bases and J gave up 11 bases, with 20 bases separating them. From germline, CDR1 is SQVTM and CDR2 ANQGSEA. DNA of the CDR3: TGCAGCGTTGGACAGCCGAACGGGGATGAGCAGTACTTC. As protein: CSVGQPNGDEQYF.

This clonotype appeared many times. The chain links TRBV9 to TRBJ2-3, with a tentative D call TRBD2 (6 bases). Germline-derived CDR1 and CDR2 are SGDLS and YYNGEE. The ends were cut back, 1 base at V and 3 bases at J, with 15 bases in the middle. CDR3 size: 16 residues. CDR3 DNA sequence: TGTGCCAGCAGCGTATCCGGGGGTGTGAGGACAGATACGCAGTATTTT. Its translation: CASSVSGGVRTDTQYF. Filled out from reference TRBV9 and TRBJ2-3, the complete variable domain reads DSGVTQTPKHLITATGQRVTLRCSPRSGDLSVYWYQQSLDQGLQFLIQYYNGEERAKGNILERFSAQQFPDLHSELNLSSLELGDSALYFCASSVSGGVRTDTQYFGPGTRLTVL.

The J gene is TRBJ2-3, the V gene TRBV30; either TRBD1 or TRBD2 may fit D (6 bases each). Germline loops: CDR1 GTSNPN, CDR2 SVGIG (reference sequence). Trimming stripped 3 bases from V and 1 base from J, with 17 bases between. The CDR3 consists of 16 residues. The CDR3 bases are TGTGCCTGGAGATCTTGGGGGGCGATGGGCACAGATACGCAGTATTTT. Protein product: CAWRSWGAMGTDTQYF.

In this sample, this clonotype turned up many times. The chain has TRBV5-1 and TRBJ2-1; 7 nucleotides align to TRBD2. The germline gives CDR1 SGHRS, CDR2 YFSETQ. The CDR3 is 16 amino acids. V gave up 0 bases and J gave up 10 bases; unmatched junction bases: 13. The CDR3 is CASSLVGGSGILEQFF. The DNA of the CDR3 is TGCGCCAGCAGCTTGGTTGGCGGGAGCGGTATATTAGAGCAGTTCTTC.

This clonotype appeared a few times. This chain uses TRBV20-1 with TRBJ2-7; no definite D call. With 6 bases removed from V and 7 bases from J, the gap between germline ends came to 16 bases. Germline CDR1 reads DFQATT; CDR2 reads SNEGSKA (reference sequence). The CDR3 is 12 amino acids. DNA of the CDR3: TGCAGTGCACACAGACCGGTCGAGGAGCAGTACTTC. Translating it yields CSAHRPVEEQYF.

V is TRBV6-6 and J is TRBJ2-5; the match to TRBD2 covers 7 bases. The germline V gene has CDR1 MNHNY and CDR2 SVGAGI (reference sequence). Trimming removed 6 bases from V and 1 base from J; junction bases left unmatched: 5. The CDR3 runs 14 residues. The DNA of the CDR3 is TGTGCCAGCAGACGCGGGGGTACCCAAGAGACCCAGTACTTC. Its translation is CASRRGGTQETQYF.

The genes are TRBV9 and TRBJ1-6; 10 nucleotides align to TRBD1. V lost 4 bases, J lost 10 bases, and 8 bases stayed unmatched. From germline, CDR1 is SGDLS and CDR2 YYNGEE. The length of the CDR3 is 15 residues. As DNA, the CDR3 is TGTGCCAGCAGCCAATCCGGGACAGGGGCCTCACCCCTCCACTTT. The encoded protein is CASSQSGTGASPLHF. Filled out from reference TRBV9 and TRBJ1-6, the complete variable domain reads DSGVTQTPKHLITATGQRVTLRCSPRSGDLSVYWYQQSLDQGLQFLIQYYNGEERAKGNILERFSAQQFPDLHSELNLSSLELGDSALYFCASSQSGTGASPLHFGNGTRLTVT.

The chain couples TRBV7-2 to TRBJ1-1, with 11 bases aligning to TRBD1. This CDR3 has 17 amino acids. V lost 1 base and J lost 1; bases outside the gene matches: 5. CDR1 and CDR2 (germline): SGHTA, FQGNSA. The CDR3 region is CASSLGGTGGKNTEAFF. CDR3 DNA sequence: TGTGCCAGCAGCTTAGGTGGGACAGGGGGGAAGAACACTGAAGCTTTCTTT.

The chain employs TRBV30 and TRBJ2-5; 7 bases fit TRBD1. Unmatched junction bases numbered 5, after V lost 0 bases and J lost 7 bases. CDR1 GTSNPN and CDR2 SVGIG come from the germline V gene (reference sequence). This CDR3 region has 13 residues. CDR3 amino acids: CAWSVGTEVTQYF. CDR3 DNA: TGTGCCTGGAGTGTAGGGACAGAAGTGACCCAGTACTTC.

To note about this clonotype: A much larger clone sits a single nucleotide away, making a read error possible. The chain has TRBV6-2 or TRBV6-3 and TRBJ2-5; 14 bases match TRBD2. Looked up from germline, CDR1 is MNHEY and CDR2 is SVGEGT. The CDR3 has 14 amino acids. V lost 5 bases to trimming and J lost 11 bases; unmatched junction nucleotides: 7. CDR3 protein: CASSRGLAGGTQYF. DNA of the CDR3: TGTGCCAGCAGTCGTGGACTAGCGGGAGGCACGCAGTACTTC.

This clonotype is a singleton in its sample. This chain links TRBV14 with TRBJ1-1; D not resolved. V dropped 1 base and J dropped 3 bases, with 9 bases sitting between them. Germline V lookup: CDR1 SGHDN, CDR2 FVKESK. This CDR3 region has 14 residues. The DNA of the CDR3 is TGTGCCAGCAGCCAAGTATCATGGGACACTGAAGCTTTCTTT. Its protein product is CASSQVSWDTEAFF.

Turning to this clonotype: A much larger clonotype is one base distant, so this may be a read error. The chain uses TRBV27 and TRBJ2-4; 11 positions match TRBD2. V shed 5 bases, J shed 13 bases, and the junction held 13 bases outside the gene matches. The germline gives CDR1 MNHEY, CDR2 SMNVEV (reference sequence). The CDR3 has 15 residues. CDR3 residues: CASSPRLAGIYGQYF. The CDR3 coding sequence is TGTGCCAGCAGTCCCAGACTAGCGGGAATATACGGGCAGTACTTC.

DNA for the CDR3: TGTGCCAGCAGCCAAGTGTCTACAGGCTGGGACGGCTACACCTTC. Amino acids: CASSQVSTGWDGYTF. This chain connects TRBV14 to TRBJ1-2; the D gene is possibly TRBD1 (5 bases). The CDR3 has 15 residues. Trimming took off 1 base at V and 8 bases at J, with 17 bases between the two ends. In germline, CDR1 is SGHDN, CDR2 FVKESK. Full variable domain (outside the CDR3, taken from reference TRBV14 and TRBJ1-2): EAGVTQFPSHSVIEKGQTVTLRCDPISGHDNLYWYRRVMGKEIKFLLHFVKESKQDESGMPNNRFLAERTGGTYSTLKVQPAELEDSGVYFCASSQVSTGWDGYTFGSGTRLTVV.

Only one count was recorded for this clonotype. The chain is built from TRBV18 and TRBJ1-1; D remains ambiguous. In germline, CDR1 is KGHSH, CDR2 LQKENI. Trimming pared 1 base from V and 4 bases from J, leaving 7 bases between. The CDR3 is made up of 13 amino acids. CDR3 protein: CASSPQKSTEAFF. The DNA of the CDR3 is TGTGCCAGCTCACCACAGAAATCCACTGAAGCTTTCTTT.

The CDR3 sequence is CSVESRQKVGYTF. CDR3 nucleotides: TGCAGCGTTGAGAGTCGGCAGAAGGTTGGCTACACCTTC. V and J are TRBV29-1 and TRBJ1-2; D gene ambiguous. CDR3 length: 13 amino acids. Germline V gene data show CDR1 as SQVTM and CDR2 as ANQGSEA. V lost 3 bases to trimming and J lost 7 bases, with 15 bases between them.

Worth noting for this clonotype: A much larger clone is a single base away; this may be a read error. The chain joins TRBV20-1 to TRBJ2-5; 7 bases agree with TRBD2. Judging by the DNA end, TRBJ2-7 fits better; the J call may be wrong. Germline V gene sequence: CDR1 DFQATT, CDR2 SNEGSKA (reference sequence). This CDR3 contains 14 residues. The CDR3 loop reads CSAADGGSSYEQYF. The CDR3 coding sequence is TGCAGTGCTGCCGACGGCGGGAGCTCCTACGAGCAGTACTTC.

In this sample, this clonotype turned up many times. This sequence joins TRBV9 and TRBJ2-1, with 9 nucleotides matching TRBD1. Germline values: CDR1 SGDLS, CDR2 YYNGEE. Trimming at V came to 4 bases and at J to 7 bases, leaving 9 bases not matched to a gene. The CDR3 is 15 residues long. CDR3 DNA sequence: TGTGCCAGCAGCACTCGACAGGGGGGAGGAAATGAGCAGTTCTTC. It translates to CASSTRQGGGNEQFF.

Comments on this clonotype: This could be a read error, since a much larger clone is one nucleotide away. The CDR3 reads CTSSLEERDTQYF. CDR3 bases: TGCACCAGCAGCTTGGAGGAGCGAGATACGCAGTATTTT. The rearrangement joins TRBV5-1 to TRBJ2-3; the D gene is possibly TRBD2 (5 bases). CDR1 SGHRS and CDR2 YFSETQ come from the germline V gene. The CDR3 consists of 13 residues.

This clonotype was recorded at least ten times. The CDR3 loop is CASRELADAYEQYF. The DNA of the CDR3 is TGCGCCAGCAGAGAACTAGCGGACGCCTACGAGCAGTACTTC. The chain links TRBV5-1 to TRBJ2-7; TRBD2 matches 8 bases. Germline-derived CDR1 and CDR2 are SGHRS and YFSETQ. The CDR3 is 14 residues long. The V segment lost 5 bases and the J segment 2 bases; nucleotides outside the gene matches: 6.

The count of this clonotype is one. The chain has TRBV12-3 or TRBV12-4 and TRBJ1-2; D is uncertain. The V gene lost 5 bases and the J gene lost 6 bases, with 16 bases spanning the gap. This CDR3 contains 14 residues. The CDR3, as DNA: TGTGCCAGCAGTCTCCCTACCCTGGCGAATGGCTACACCTTC. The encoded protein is CASSLPTLANGYTF.

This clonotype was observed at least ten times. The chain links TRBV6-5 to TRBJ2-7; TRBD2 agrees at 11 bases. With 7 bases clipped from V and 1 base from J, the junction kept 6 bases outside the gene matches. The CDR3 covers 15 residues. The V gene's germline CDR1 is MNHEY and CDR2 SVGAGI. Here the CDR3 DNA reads TGTGCCAGCAAGGGCCTAGCGGGAGGATCCTACGAGCAGTACTTC. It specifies CASKGLAGGSYEQYF.

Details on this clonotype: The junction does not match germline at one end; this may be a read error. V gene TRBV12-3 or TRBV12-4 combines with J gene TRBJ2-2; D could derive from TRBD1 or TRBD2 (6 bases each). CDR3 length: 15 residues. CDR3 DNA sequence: TGTGCCAGCAGTTTAGTACAGGGAGGCACCTGGGAGCTGTTTTTT. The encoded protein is CASSLVQGGTWELFF.

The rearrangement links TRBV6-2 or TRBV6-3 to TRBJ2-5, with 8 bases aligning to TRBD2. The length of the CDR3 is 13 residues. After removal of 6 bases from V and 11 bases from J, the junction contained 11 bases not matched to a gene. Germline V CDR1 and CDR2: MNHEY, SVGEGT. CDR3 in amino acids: CASSGRAEGEQYF. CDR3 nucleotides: TGTGCCAGCAGCGGGAGGGCCGAGGGTGAGCAGTACTTC.

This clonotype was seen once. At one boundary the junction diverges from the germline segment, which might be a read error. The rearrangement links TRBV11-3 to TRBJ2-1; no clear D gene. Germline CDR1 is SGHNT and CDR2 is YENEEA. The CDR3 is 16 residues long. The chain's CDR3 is CASSPPGPGSYDEQFF. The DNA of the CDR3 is TGTGCCAGCAGCCCTCCCGGGCCGGGCTCCTACGATGAGCAGTTCTTC.